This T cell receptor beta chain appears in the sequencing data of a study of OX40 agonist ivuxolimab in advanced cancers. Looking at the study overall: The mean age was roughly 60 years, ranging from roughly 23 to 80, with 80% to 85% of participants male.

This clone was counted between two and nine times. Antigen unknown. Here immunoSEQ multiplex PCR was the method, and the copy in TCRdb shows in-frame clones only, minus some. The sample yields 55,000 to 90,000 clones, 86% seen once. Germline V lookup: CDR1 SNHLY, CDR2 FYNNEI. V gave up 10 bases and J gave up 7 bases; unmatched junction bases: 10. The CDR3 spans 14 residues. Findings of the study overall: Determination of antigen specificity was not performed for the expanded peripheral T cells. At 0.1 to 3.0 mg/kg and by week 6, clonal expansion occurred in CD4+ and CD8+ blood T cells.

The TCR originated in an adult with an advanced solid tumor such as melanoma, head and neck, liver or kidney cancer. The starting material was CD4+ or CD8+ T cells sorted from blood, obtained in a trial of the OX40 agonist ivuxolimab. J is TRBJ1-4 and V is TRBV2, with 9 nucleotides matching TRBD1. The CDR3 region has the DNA TGTGCCACCGTCCGGGACAGGGAGGGTGAAAAACTGTTTTTT. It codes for CATVRDREGEKLFF.